A single sample is the source of the 7 T cell receptor beta chains below, sequenced in a study of CD4 and CD8 cells across lung adenocarcinoma regions. One entry per CDR3 protein results from TCRdb running MiXCR on the PCR reads. This sample has around 1,900 distinct CDR3 sequences, with around three fifths found just once. The sample taken for sequencing was CD4+ T cells from the margin of a lung tumor. The origin of the receptors is a female donor with lung adenocarcinoma. The CD4 and CD8 labels of this study may be unreliable.

On this clonotype itself: Germline is not matched at one junction end, which may reflect a read error. This rearrangement joins TRBV10-3 to TRBJ2-5; tentatively, D is TRBD1 (6 bases). Germline V gene sequence: CDR1 ENHRY, CDR2 SYGVKD. CDR3 size: 14 residues. The DNA of the CDR3 is TGTGCCACCCTAGTGGGCCGGGACAAAGAGACGCAGTACTTT. Its translation is CATLVGRDKETQYF.

V and J are TRBV30 and TRBJ2-1; D is possibly TRBD2 (6 bases). Looked up from germline, CDR1 is GTSNPN and CDR2 is SVGIG (reference sequence). The CDR3 loop spans 13 amino acids. Trimming took off 2 bases at V and 6 bases at J, with 11 bases between the two ends. The CDR3 reads CAWSSLGGNEQFF. CDR3 DNA: TGTGCCTGGAGTTCCCTGGGGGGCAATGAGCAGTTCTTC.

This clonotype is termed medium-sized (0.01 to 0.1%). This may be a read error, as it is one base from a much larger clone. This rearrangement joins TRBV6-1 to TRBJ2-1; D could derive from TRBD1 or TRBD2 (5 bases each). This CDR3 is 15 amino acids long. V was shortened by 2 bases and J by 13 bases, with 21 bases between the two germline ends. Germline V gene sequence: CDR1 MNHNS, CDR2 SASEGT. CDR3 DNA sequence: TGTGCCAGCAGTGAATGGACCGCCGTAGTTGGGACCCAGTTCTTC. It is translated as CASSEWTAVVGTQFF.

This clonotype was picked up a small number of times. V and J are TRBV6-1 and TRBJ2-1, with 7 bases identical to TRBD2. Looked up from germline, CDR1 is MNHNS and CDR2 is SASEGT. The ends lost 6 bases at V and 4 bases at J; junction bases unmatched: 12. This CDR3 has 16 residues. CDR3 protein: CASRKGGGSIYNEQFF. For the CDR3, the DNA is TGTGCCAGCAGGAAAGGTGGCGGGAGTATATACAATGAGCAGTTCTTC.

The chain employs TRBV9 and TRBJ2-1; D is possibly TRBD2 (6 bases). TRBJ2-5 matches the DNA end more closely, so the J call is doubtful. CDR3 length: 16 residues. Germline CDR1 reads SGDLS; CDR2 reads YYNGEE. CDR3 nucleotide sequence: TGTGCCAGCAGCCCTAATCCCCCGGCGGGACAAGAGACCCAGTACTTC. Residues: CASSPNPPAGQETQYF.

The chain uses TRBV27 and TRBJ2-5; D is possibly TRBD2 (5 bases). The J call is uncertain, as TRBJ2-1 better fits the DNA end. CDR3 size: 12 residues. Germline values: CDR1 MNHEY, CDR2 SMNVEV (reference sequence). CDR3 amino acids: CASSGLEVGQFF. CDR3 DNA sequence: TGTGCCAGCAGTGGACTGGAGGTTGGGCAGTTCTTC.

This sequence joins TRBV29-1 and TRBJ2-1; D remains ambiguous. The J call is in doubt because the DNA end fits TRBJ2-5 better. The CDR3 is made up of 14 amino acids. Per the germline V gene, CDR1 is SQVTM and CDR2 is ANQGSEA. CDR3 coding DNA: TGCAGCGTTGAAGTGGGCCGAAGGAGAGAGACCCAGTACTTC. Translated: CSVEVGRRRETQYF.